This passage covers 10 T cell receptor beta chains from one sample sequenced in a study of spatial heterogeneity in lung cancer. Noted time point: sample taken at primary tumor resection. Which antigens these TCRs recognize remains unknown. Findings and limits, study-wide: Tumors with more nonsynonymous mutations had more expanded intratumoral alpha and beta TCRs.

TCRdb processed the 5' RACE reads anew with MiXCR; each CDR3 protein has one entry. The sample contains about 23,000 distinct CDR3 sequences, about 4.5% of which appear only once. This specimen was lung tumor tissue, taken at surgery. These receptors all stem from a male donor with early-stage non-small cell lung cancer.

This clonotype was counted many times. The genes are TRBV4-3 and TRBJ2-1; D is tentatively TRBD1 or TRBD2 (5 bases each). Germline V gene data show CDR1 as LGHNA and CDR2 as YSLEER. V lost 0 bases, J lost 5 bases, and 14 bases lay in between. The CDR3 length is 16 residues. CDR3 nucleotide sequence: TGCGCCAGCAGCCAAGATGGGACCCCGGCGGACAATGAGCAGTTCTTC. Translating it yields CASSQDGTPADNEQFF.

In this sample, this clonotype turned up many times. The V call is TRBV10-3, the J call TRBJ2-7, with D maybe TRBD1 (5 bases). CDR1 and CDR2 (germline): ENHRY, SYGVKD. Trimming left V 4 bases short and J 0 bases short, with 7 bases between. This CDR3 spans 13 amino acids. The CDR3 here is CAISADNSYEQYF. In nucleotides, the CDR3 is TGTGCCATCAGTGCGGACAACTCCTACGAGCAGTACTTC.

This clonotype was recorded many times. The rearrangement joins TRBV3-1 to TRBJ2-7, with D unresolved. CDR3 size: 13 residues. The V and J ends lost 1 base and 3 bases respectively, with 7 bases between them. In germline, CDR1 is LGHDT, CDR2 YNNKEL (reference sequence). The CDR3 DNA reads as TGTGCCAGCAGCCAAGGTAGGGTCTACGAGCAGTACTTC. It encodes CASSQGRVYEQYF.

Many counts were recorded for this clonotype. This rearrangement joins TRBV4-3 to TRBJ2-1, with TRBD1 matching over 8 bases. Germline assignment: CDR1 LGHNA and CDR2 YSLEER. The CDR3 spans 16 residues. V dropped 3 bases and J dropped 8; count of bases not matched to a gene: 12. The DNA for the CDR3 is TGCGCCAGCAGCCATGGACGACAGGGGCCTAGGGATGAGCAGTTCTTC. This gives the protein CASSHGRQGPRDEQFF.

This clonotype was recorded at least ten times. This chain joins TRBV20-1 and TRBJ1-1; no clear D gene. Germline lookup yields CDR1 DFQATT and CDR2 SNEGSKA (reference sequence). Trimming took 4 bases from V and 4 from J, leaving 7 bases between them. This CDR3 is 11 amino acids long. This chain's CDR3 is CSAKEVTEAFF. Written as DNA, the CDR3 is TGCAGTGCTAAGGAGGTCACTGAAGCTTTCTTT.

The table lists this clonotype with many counts. This chain connects TRBV24-1 to TRBJ2-3; no clear D. The CDR3 extends over 15 amino acids. Germline V lookup: CDR1 KGHDR, CDR2 SFDVKD. V shed 0 bases and J shed 4 bases, with 10 bases lying between them. The CDR3 region is CATSDLSDEADTQYF. CDR3 nucleotide sequence: TGTGCCACCAGTGATTTGTCCGATGAGGCAGATACGCAGTATTTT.

This clonotype was detected many times. The V gene is TRBV6-2 or TRBV6-3, the J gene TRBJ2-7; D might be TRBD1 (6 bases). CDR1 and CDR2 (germline): MNHEY, SVGEGT. The CDR3 covers 14 residues. Trimming took 7 bases from V and 5 from J, leaving 18 bases between them. CDR3 nucleotide sequence: TGTGCCAGCACCAGAGACAGGTGGGGAGACGAGCAGTACTTC. This sequence encodes CASTRDRWGDEQYF.

This clonotype was seen at least ten times. V and J are TRBV28 and TRBJ2-7; 10 bases align to TRBD1. There are 13 residues in the CDR3. J gave up 5 bases and V 6 bases, and 4 bases lay outside the gene matches. The germline V gene has CDR1 MDHEN and CDR2 SYDVKM. In nucleotides, the CDR3 is TGTGCCAGCAGCCTCGGACAGGGGGACGAGCAGTACTTC. Translating gives CASSLGQGDEQYF.

This clonotype was recorded many times. This chain joins TRBV7-9 and TRBJ2-7, with 8 bases fitting TRBD1. Looked up from germline, CDR1 is SEHNR and CDR2 is FQNEAQ (reference sequence). V trimming: 6 bases; J trimming: 4 bases; junction bases outside the gene matches: 5. The CDR3 covers 13 residues. CDR3 sequence reads: CASRPRDRYEQYF. The CDR3 bases are TGTGCCAGCAGACCCCGGGACAGGTACGAGCAGTACTTC.

This clonotype was observed at least ten times. The V gene is TRBV7-2, the J gene TRBJ2-1; 16 bases fit TRBD2. Germline CDR1 and CDR2: SGHTA and FQGNSA. Germline trimming cut 5 bases from V and 0 bases from J; bases unmatched to any gene: 7. The CDR3 contains 19 residues. The CDR3 DNA follows: TGTGCCAGCAGCACGGGACTAGCGGGAGGGAGGAGCTCCTACAATGAGCAGTTCTTC. It is translated as CASSTGLAGGRSSYNEQFF.